This entry concerns a single TCR beta chain. The sample is drawn from a study of cytomegalovirus exposure and HLA in healthy donors. This CDR3 contains 13 residues. V was cut by 7 bases and J by 3 bases, with 12 bases left in between. In germline, CDR1 is MDHEN, CDR2 SYDVKM. The PCR contained 60 Vbeta and 13 Jbeta primers. The table came from immunoSEQ multiplex PCR; TCRdb's copy has only in-frame clones and leaves some out. The sample contains 130,000 to 150,000 clones, 60% to 85% of which appear only once. Donors consisted of healthy bone marrow donors. The rearrangement links TRBV28 to TRBJ1-1; D is perhaps TRBD1 (5 bases). The clonotype originates from a man aged 35-49 years in good health and CMV-seropositive. Sequencing input: PBMCs. CDR3 nucleotide sequence: TGTGCCAGCATCCAGGGAGGCGACACTGAAGCTTTCTTT. This codes for CASIQGGDTEAFF.